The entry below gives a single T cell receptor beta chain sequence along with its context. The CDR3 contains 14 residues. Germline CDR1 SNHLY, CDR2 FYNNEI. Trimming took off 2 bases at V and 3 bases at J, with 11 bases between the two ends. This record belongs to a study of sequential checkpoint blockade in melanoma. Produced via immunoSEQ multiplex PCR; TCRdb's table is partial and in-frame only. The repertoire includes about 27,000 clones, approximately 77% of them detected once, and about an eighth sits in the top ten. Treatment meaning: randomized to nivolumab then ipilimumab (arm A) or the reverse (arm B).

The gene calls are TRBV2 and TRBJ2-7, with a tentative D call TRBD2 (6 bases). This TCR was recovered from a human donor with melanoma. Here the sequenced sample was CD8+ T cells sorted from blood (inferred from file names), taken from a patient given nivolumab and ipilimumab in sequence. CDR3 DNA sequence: TGTGCCAGCAGTGAACTAGCGATGGGCTACGAGCAGTACTTC. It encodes CASSELAMGYEQYF.